The 20 T cell receptor beta chains below all came from one sample that was sequenced in a study of blood T cell repertoires in COVID-19. Assay: immunoSEQ multiplex PCR; the TCRdb copy retains only in-frame clones and omits some. The table has around 180,000 clones, approximately 79% seen once; the top ten hold roughly a sixth. The sequenced sample consisted of peripheral blood. The receptors were gathered from a man aged 55 to 70 with active or convalescent COVID-19.

The genes are TRBV18 and TRBJ1-1, with D perhaps matching TRBD1 (6 bases). V shed 4 bases and J shed 3 bases, with 15 bases lying between them. The CDR3 is made up of 15 amino acids. CDR1 is KGHSH, CDR2 LQKENI, per germline. CDR3 residues: CASSRRGQRDTEAFF. The CDR3 coding sequence is TGTGCCAGCTCACGTCGCGGACAGAGAGACACTGAAGCTTTCTTT.

The chain carries TRBV10-3 and TRBJ2-7; 9 bases match TRBD1. With V trimmed by 6 bases and J by 0 bases, 6 bases remained unmatched. The germline CDR1 and CDR2 sequences are ENHRY and SYGVKD. There are 15 residues in the CDR3. The CDR3 DNA sequence: TGTGCCATCAGGAAGACAGGGGGAGACTCCTACGAGCAGTACTTC. This encodes CAIRKTGGDSYEQYF.

The CDR3 loop is CASSVSGGSPTETQYF. The CDR3 region has the DNA TGTGCCAGCAGCGTAAGTGGCGGGAGTCCGACGGAGACCCAGTACTTC. This rearrangement joins TRBV9 to TRBJ2-5; 7 bases match TRBD2. Losses at the gene ends were 1 base for V and 5 bases for J; bases not matched to a gene: 11. Germline-derived CDR1 and CDR2 are SGDLS and YYNGEE. The CDR3 runs to 16 residues. The full variable domain, its missing parts supplied by reference TRBV9 and TRBJ2-5, is DSGVTQTPKHLITATGQRVTLRCSPRSGDLSVYWYQQSLDQGLQFLIQYYNGEERAKGNILERFSAQQFPDLHSELNLSSLELGDSALYFCASSVSGGSPTETQYFGPGTRLLVL.

The chain carries TRBV30 and TRBJ2-2; no firm D call. V was cut by 0 bases and J by 1 base, with 6 bases left in between. CDR3 length equals 14 residues. The germline gives CDR1 GTSNPN, CDR2 SVGIG (reference sequence). The CDR3 DNA follows: TGTGCCTGGAGTGTCCTAGGGAACACCGGGGAGCTGTTTTTT. It is translated as CAWSVLGNTGELFF.

The chain combines TRBV4-2 with TRBJ2-1; TRBD2 is a possible D gene (6 bases). The V gene's germline CDR1 is LGHNA and CDR2 YNFKEQ. V lost 1 base and J 6 bases, leaving 13 bases between the germline ends. This CDR3 is built from 15 residues. CDR3 sequence reads: CASSQVGEAGNEQFF. The CDR3 DNA sequence: TGTGCCAGCAGCCAAGTCGGAGAAGCGGGCAATGAGCAGTTCTTC.

The chain has TRBV30 and TRBJ1-2; D is ambiguous. Trimming took off 2 bases at V and 7 bases at J, with 17 bases between the two ends. Looked up from germline, CDR1 is GTSNPN and CDR2 is SVGIG (reference sequence). This CDR3 is 14 amino acids long. This CDR3 is CAWSRTAPLFGYTF. In DNA, the CDR3 is TGTGCCTGGAGTCGAACAGCCCCTTTATTTGGCTACACCTTC.

The gene calls are TRBV14 and TRBJ1-3; TRBD1 is a possible D gene (5 bases). The CDR3 is 15 residues long. Trimming took 4 bases from V and 2 from J, leaving 12 bases between them. Germline V lookup: CDR1 SGHDN, CDR2 FVKESK. The CDR3 region is CASSRPGGPGNTIYF. The CDR3 bases are TGTGCCAGCAGCCGCCCGGGGGGTCCTGGAAACACCATATATTTT.

This clone appeared many times. The gene calls are TRBV6-4 and TRBJ2-1, with 8 bases identical to TRBD2. The germline CDR1 and CDR2 sequences are MRHNA and SNTAGT. The CDR3 has 14 residues. Trimming took 3 bases from V and 6 from J; bases not matched to a gene: 4. The CDR3 DNA follows: TGTGCCAGCAGTGAAGGGACTAGTCTCAATGAGCAGTTCTTC. It is translated as CASSEGTSLNEQFF.

This clone was seen a single time. This CDR3 reads CASSLSGRLYNEQFF. The CDR3 region has the DNA TGTGCCAGCAGTCTTAGCGGGAGGCTCTACAATGAGCAGTTCTTC. The chain links TRBV6-2 or TRBV6-3 to TRBJ2-1, with 10 bases aligning to TRBD2. J lost 3 bases, V lost 5 bases, and 4 bases had no gene match. CDR1 and CDR2 (germline): MNHEY, SVGEGT. This CDR3 comprises 15 residues.

The chain links TRBV19 to TRBJ2-3; D is ambiguous. The CDR3 length is 14 residues. Trimming cost V 2 bases and J 2 bases, with 8 bases left between them. The germline gives CDR1 LNHDA, CDR2 SQIVND (reference sequence). As DNA, the CDR3 is TGTGCCAGTAGTATAATGCGGTCCACAGATACGCAGTATTTT. Its protein product is CASSIMRSTDTQYF.

In this sample, this clone turned up a few times. The chain uses TRBV27 and TRBJ1-2, with 7 nucleotides matching TRBD1. The V segment lost 5 bases and the J segment 0 bases; nucleotides outside the gene matches: 6. In germline, CDR1 is MNHEY, CDR2 SMNVEV (reference sequence). CDR3 size: 15 residues. For the CDR3, the DNA is TGTGCCAGCAGTAGAACAGGGGAGTCTAACTATGGCTACACCTTC. Its translation is CASSRTGESNYGYTF.

The chain uses TRBV9 and TRBJ2-7; TRBD2 agrees at 7 bases. Germline V gene lookup returns CDR1 SGDLS and CDR2 YYNGEE. This CDR3 is built from 14 residues. J lost 6 bases, V lost 2 bases, and 8 bases had no gene match. CDR3 residues: CASSVGWGGGEQYF. CDR3 DNA sequence: TGTGCCAGCAGCGTTGGATGGGGGGGTGGCGAGCAGTACTTC.

V gene TRBV7-2 combines with J gene TRBJ2-5; 11 bases match TRBD2. Germline CDR1 reads SGHTA; CDR2 reads FQGNSA. After removal of 1 base from V and 1 base from J, the junction contained 5 bases not matched to a gene. This CDR3 has 17 residues. The CDR3 region is CASSLGLAGPRQETQYF. CDR3 bases: TGTGCCAGCAGCTTAGGACTAGCGGGACCTCGCCAAGAGACCCAGTACTTC. Full variable domain (remainder filled in from reference TRBV7-2 and TRBJ2-5): GAGVSQSPSNKVTEKGKDVELRCDPISGHTALYWYRQSLGQGLEFLIYFQGNSAPDKSGLPSDRFSAERTGGSVSTLTIQRTQQEDSAVYLCASSLGLAGPRQETQYFGPGTRLLVL.

The chain combines TRBV10-3 with TRBJ2-3, with TRBD2 identical over 12 bases. Germline V gene data show CDR1 as ENHRY and CDR2 as SYGVKD. Trimming cost V 8 bases and J 6 bases; bases outside gene matches: 6. The CDR3 is made up of 14 amino acids. The CDR3 loop reads CAIGGLAGLDTQYF. CDR3 sequence (DNA): TGTGCCATCGGTGGACTAGCGGGACTCGATACGCAGTATTTT.

The chain couples TRBV10-3 to TRBJ2-5; 7 bases are shared with TRBD2. In germline, CDR1 is ENHRY, CDR2 SYGVKD. V shed 10 bases, J shed 0 bases, and the junction held 8 bases outside the gene matches. The CDR3 extends over 14 amino acids. The CDR3 DNA reads TGTGCCACCAGGCCAGGGACTAACCAAGAGACCCAGTACTTC. Protein sequence: CATRPGTNQETQYF.

This clone was counted at least ten times. The chain links TRBV28 to TRBJ2-1; TRBD2 aligns across 10 bases. Germline lookup yields CDR1 MDHEN and CDR2 SYDVKM. The ends lost 5 bases at V and 9 bases at J; junction bases unmatched: 16. This CDR3 spans 17 amino acids. Here the CDR3 DNA reads TGTGCCAGCAGTCCTGCAGAAGCGGGAGGGTTGAGAGGTGAGCAGTTCTTC. Residues: CASSPAEAGGLRGEQFF. The full variable domain, its missing parts supplied by reference TRBV28 and TRBJ2-1, is DVKVTQSSRYLVKRTGEKVFLECVQDMDHENMFWYRQDPGLGLRLIYFSYDVKMKEKGDIPEGYSVSREKKERFSLILESASTNQTSMYLCASSPAEAGGLRGEQFFGPGTRLTVL.

This clone was seen a single time. The chain uses TRBV7-7 and TRBJ2-1; D is unclear. Germline CDR1 reads SSHAT; CDR2 reads FNYEAQ (reference sequence). This CDR3 region has 13 residues. Between the trimmed V and J ends, which lost 0 bases and 5 bases, there was a span of 5 bases. CDR3 DNA sequence: TGTGCCAGCAGCTTAGCTTTAAACAATGAGCAGTTCTTC. Protein product: CASSLALNNEQFF.

This clone was counted a single time. The chain is built from TRBV27 and TRBJ2-7; D may be TRBD2 (6 bases). CDR3 length: 15 amino acids. V was shortened by 2 bases and J by 0 bases, with 11 bases between the two germline ends. The germline V gene has CDR1 MNHEY and CDR2 SMNVEV (reference sequence). The CDR3 is CASSLAAGVSYEQYF. The CDR3 nucleotides are TGTGCCAGCAGTTTAGCAGCGGGCGTCTCCTACGAGCAGTACTTC.

CDR3 DNA sequence: TGTGCCAGCAGTCCTCAGGGACAGATCTCTGGGGCCAACGTCCTGACTTTC. Encoded protein: CASSPQGQISGANVLTF. J is TRBJ2-6 and V is TRBV27; 7 nucleotides agree with TRBD1. Looked up from germline, CDR1 is MNHEY and CDR2 is SMNVEV (reference sequence). V was clipped by 5 bases and J by 0 bases; unmatched bases: 7. This CDR3 has 17 amino acids.

This clone was counted at least ten times. The sample holds other DNA sequences that translate to the same CDR3. The rearrangement joins TRBV20-1 to TRBJ1-1; possible D gene TRBD1, 6 bases. V was trimmed by 6 bases and J by 7 bases, leaving 9 bases between them. The germline V gene has CDR1 DFQATT and CDR2 SNEGSKA (reference sequence). This CDR3 has 10 residues. CDR3 protein: CSAAQGEAFF. In DNA form, the CDR3 reads TGCAGTGCGGCACAGGGTGAAGCTTTCTTT.